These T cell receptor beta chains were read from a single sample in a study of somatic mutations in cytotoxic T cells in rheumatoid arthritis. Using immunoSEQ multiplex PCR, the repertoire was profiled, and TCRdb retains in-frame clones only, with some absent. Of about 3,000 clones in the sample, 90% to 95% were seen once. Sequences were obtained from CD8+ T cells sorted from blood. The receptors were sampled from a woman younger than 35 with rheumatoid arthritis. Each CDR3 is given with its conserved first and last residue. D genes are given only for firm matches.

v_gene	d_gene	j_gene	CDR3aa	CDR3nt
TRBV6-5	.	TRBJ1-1	CASSYLSTGRTEAFF	TGTGCCAGCAGTTATCTTAGTACAGGGCGAACTGAAGCTTTCTTT
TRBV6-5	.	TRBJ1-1	CASSYDSGNTEAFF	TGTGCCAGCAGTTACGACTCCGGGAACACTGAAGCTTTCTTT
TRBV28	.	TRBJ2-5	CASSLTSIPSVTQYF	TGTGCCAGCAGTTTAACTAGCATACCCTCAGTGACCCAGTACTTC
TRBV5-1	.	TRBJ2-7	CASSLSGGAYEQYF	TGCGCCAGCAGCTTGAGTGGCGGAGCCTACGAGCAGTACTTC
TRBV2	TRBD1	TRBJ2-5	CASTEGAASETQYF	TGTGCCAGCACTGAGGGGGCCGCGTCAGAGACCCAGTACTTC
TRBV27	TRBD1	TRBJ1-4	CASSTIGRTGGNEKLFF	TGTGCCAGCAGTACTATAGGACGGACAGGAGGGAATGAAAAACTGTTTTTT
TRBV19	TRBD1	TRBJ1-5	CASSIGWTGWEQPQHF	TGTGCCAGTAGTATAGGATGGACAGGATGGGAACAGCCCCAGCATTTT
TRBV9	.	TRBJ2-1	CASSVQGRLAPGDEQFF	TGTGCCAGCAGCGTTCAGGGGAGACTAGCCCCGGGCGATGAGCAGTTCTTC
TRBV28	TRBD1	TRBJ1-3	CASTIRQGVRSGNTIYF	TGTGCCAGCACCATAAGACAGGGCGTGAGGTCTGGAAACACCATATATTTT
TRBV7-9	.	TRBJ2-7	CASSRGEGGSYEQYF	TGTGCCAGCAGCCGGGGGGAAGGGGGCTCCTACGAGCAGTACTTC
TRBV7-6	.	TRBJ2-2	CASSPMPGELFF	TGTGCCAGCAGCCCTATGCCCGGGGAGCTGTTTTTT
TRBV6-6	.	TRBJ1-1	CASSYVGGLETEAFF	TGTGCCAGCAGTTACGTCGGGGGGCTTGAAACTGAAGCTTTCTTT
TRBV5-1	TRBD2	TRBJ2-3	CASSLEAGAGPDTQYF	TGCGCCAGCAGCTTGGAAGCGGGGGCCGGCCCAGATACGCAGTATTTT
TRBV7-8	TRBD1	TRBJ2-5	CASSLWDRADLKGTQYF	TGTGCCAGCAGCTTATGGGACAGGGCCGACCTGAAGGGGACCCAGTACTTC
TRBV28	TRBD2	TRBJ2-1	CASSSWISGSGSSYNEQFF	TGTGCCAGCAGTTCTTGGATTAGCGGGAGCGGCAGCTCCTACAATGAGCAGTTCTTC
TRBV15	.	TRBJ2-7	CATSRAGDRASYEQYF	TGTGCCACCAGCAGAGCGGGAGACAGAGCATCCTACGAGCAGTACTTC
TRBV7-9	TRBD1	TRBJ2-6	CASSFYTGDGANVLTF	TGTGCCAGCAGCTTCTATACAGGGGATGGGGCCAACGTCCTGACTTTC
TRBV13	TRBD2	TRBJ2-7	CASSIPSGGIYEQYF	TGTGCCAGCAGCATCCCTAGCGGGGGGATTTACGAGCAGTACTTC
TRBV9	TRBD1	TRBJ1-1	CASSPNRGRGEAFF	TGTGCCAGCAGCCCAAACAGGGGGCGGGGGGAAGCTTTCTTT
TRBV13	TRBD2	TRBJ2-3	CATGGENTQYF	TGTGCCACCGGGGGGGAAAATACGCAGTATTTT
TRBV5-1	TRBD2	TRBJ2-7	CASSLDLTSGVYEQYF	TGCGCCAGCAGCTTGGATCTGACTAGCGGGGTCTACGAGCAGTACTTC
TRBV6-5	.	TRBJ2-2	CASSYGQGTTGELFF	TGTGCCAGCAGTTACGGGCAGGGGACCACCGGGGAGCTGTTTTTT
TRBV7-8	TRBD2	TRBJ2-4	CASSLAGLALAKNIQYF	TGTGCCAGCAGCTTAGCCGGACTAGCCCTAGCCAAAAACATTCAGTACTTC
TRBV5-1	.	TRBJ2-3	CASSLAGFADTQYF	TGCGCCAGCAGCTTGGCGGGATTCGCGGATACGCAGTATTTT
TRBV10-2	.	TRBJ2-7	CATVGEIYEQYF	TGCGCCACCGTAGGGGAAATCTACGAGCAGTACTTC
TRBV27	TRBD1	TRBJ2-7	CASSFGQGTYEQYF	TGTGCCAGCAGTTTTGGACAGGGAACCTACGAGCAGTACTTC
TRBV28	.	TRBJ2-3	CASTGGTDTQYF	TGTGCCAGCACAGGGGGCACAGATACGCAGTATTTT
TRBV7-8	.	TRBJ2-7	CASSLGGRTSTYEQYF	TGTGCCAGCAGCTTAGGGGGCCGCACGTCTACCTACGAGCAGTACTTC
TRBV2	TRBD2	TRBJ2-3	CASRESGIRSDTQYF	TGTGCCAGCAGGGAAAGCGGGATAAGGTCAGATACGCAGTATTTT